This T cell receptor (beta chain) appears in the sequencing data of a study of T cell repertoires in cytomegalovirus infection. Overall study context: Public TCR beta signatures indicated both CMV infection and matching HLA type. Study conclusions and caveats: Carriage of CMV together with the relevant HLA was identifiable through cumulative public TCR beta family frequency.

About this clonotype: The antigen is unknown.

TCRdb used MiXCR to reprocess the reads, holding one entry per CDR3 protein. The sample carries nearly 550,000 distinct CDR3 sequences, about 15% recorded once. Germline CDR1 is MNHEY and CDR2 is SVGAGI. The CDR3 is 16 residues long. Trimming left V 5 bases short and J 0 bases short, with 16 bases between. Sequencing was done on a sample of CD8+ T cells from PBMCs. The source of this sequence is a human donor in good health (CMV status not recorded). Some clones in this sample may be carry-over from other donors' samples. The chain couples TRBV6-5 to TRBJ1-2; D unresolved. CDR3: CASSNLTTLPNYGYTF. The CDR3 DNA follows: TGTGCCAGCAGTAACCTTACGACACTGCCTAACTATGGCTACACCTTC.